The 23 T cell receptor beta chains below were found in one sample sequenced in a study of blood T cell repertoires in COVID-19. Using immunoSEQ multiplex PCR, the repertoire was profiled, and TCRdb retains in-frame clones only, with some absent. The sample holds over 350,000 clones, just under 90% seen once. The sample comprised PBMCs or T cells enriched from blood (not recorded which). Receptors originate from a woman aged 45-59 years who had recovered from COVID-19.

As DNA, the CDR3 is TGTGCCAGCAGCTTAGGCGGGGCGCGAAGCGACATTCAGTACTTC. Translation gives CASSLGGARSDIQYF. V and J are TRBV7-9 and TRBJ2-4, with TRBD2 as a possible D gene (6 bases). The CDR3 runs 15 residues. The germline CDR1 and CDR2 sequences are SEHNR and FQNEAQ (reference sequence). The V and J ends lost 1 base and 8 bases respectively, with 15 bases between them.

This CDR3 is CASSPSRGQGASNEKLFF. Here the CDR3 DNA reads TGTGCCAGCAGCCCCTCCCGCGGGCAGGGGGCGAGTAATGAAAAACTGTTTTTT. The V and J genes are TRBV7-9 and TRBJ1-4; 8 bases are a match to TRBD1. From germline, CDR1 is SEHNR and CDR2 FQNEAQ (reference sequence). CDR3 length equals 18 residues. J was trimmed by 4 bases and V by 5 bases; bases with no gene match: 15. Drawing the rest from reference TRBV7-9 and TRBJ1-4, the complete variable domain is DTGVSQNPRHKITKRGQNVTFRCDPISEHNRLYWYRQTLGQGPEFLTYFQNEAQLEKSRLLSDRFSAERPKGSFSTLEIQRTEQGDSAMYLCASSPSRGQGASNEKLFFGSGTQLSVL.

This clone was seen once. CDR3 region: CASASGQGYEKLFF. DNA for the CDR3: TGTGCCAGCGCCTCCGGACAGGGCTATGAAAAACTGTTTTTT. The chain joins TRBV9 to TRBJ1-4, with 8 positions matching TRBD1. Germline CDR1 reads SGDLS; CDR2 reads YYNGEE. The junction had 8 bases not matched to a gene; V was cut back by 7 bases and J by 6 bases. The CDR3 runs to 14 residues.

The rearrangement uses TRBV2 and TRBJ2-7; perhaps TRBD2 as D (7 bases). The CDR3 is 13 residues long. Germline V gives CDR1 SNHLY, CDR2 FYNNEI. The ends were cut back, 7 bases at V and 0 bases at J, with 10 bases in the middle. This chain's CDR3 is CASTGGLSYEQYF. The DNA of the CDR3 is TGTGCCAGCACCGGGGGGCTCTCCTACGAGCAGTACTTC. Supplemented by reference TRBV2 and TRBJ2-7, the full variable domain reads EPEVTQTPSHQVTQMGQEVILRCVPISNHLYFYWYRQILGQKVEFLVSFYNNEISEKSEIFDDQFSVERPDGSNFTLKIRSTKLEDSAMYFCASTGGLSYEQYFGPGTRLTVT.

In this sample, this clone turned up a few times. V and J are TRBV2 and TRBJ1-3; no definite D call. The germline gives CDR1 SNHLY, CDR2 FYNNEI. Trimming removed 4 bases from V and 0 bases from J, with 7 bases in between. This CDR3 comprises 14 residues. Written as DNA, the CDR3 is TGTGCCAGCAGTGGGCAGTCCTCTGGAAACACCATATATTTT. Translating gives CASSGQSSGNTIYF.

The chain carries TRBV4-1 and TRBJ1-5, with a possible D match to TRBD1 (5 bases). CDR1 and CDR2 from the germline V gene are MGHRA and YSYEKL. The CDR3 contains 14 residues. V was clipped by 4 bases and J by 8 bases, with 15 bases between them. CDR3 coding DNA: TGCGCCAGCAGCCCCCAGGTGCGGGGGAAGCCCCAGCATTTT. It specifies CASSPQVRGKPQHF.

The chain links TRBV7-8 to TRBJ1-6, with TRBD1 matching over 7 bases. V shed 5 bases and J 7 bases; nucleotides not matched to a gene: 5. The CDR3 consists of 14 residues. Per the germline V gene, CDR1 is SGHVS and CDR2 is FQNEAQ. CDR3 protein: CASSPGTVNSPLHF. CDR3 sequence (DNA): TGTGCCAGCAGCCCGGGGACAGTCAATTCACCCCTCCACTTT.

The chain joins TRBV7-2 to TRBJ2-6; D might be TRBD1 (5 bases). CDR1 is SGHTA, CDR2 FQGNSA, per germline. CDR3 length: 18 residues. V was clipped by 2 bases and J by 5 bases, with 19 bases between them. CDR3: CASSLPLTALVRANVLTF. In nucleotides, the CDR3 is TGTGCCAGCAGCTTACCCTTGACAGCTCTTGTGCGGGCCAACGTCCTGACTTTC.

V and J are TRBV3-1 (or the pseudogene TRBV3-2) and TRBJ2-3, with D possibly TRBD2 on 6 matching bases. The CDR3 covers 16 residues. Trimming removed 1 base at V and 2 bases at J, with 13 bases between. CDR1 and CDR2 from the germline V gene are LGHDT and YNNKEL (reference sequence). The CDR3 reads CASSQVSGGATDTQYF. CDR3 coding DNA: TGTGCCAGCAGCCAAGTTTCCGGGGGAGCCACAGATACGCAGTATTTT.

This clone was seen a single time. The gene calls are TRBV11-2 and TRBJ2-5, with 11 bases that match TRBD2. The CDR3 extends over 15 amino acids. Germline-derived CDR1 and CDR2 are SGHAT and FQNNGV. Trimming took 8 bases from V and 3 from J; bases not matched to a gene: 8. CDR3 protein: CASSMSTSGEETQYF. Written as DNA, the CDR3 is TGTGCCAGCTCCATGTCGACTAGCGGGGAAGAGACCCAGTACTTC.

The genes are TRBV7-2 and TRBJ2-1; D might be TRBD2 (7 bases). The germline V gene encodes CDR1 SGHTA and CDR2 FQGNSA. CDR3 length: 15 amino acids. The germline V and J ends were trimmed by 1 base and 2 bases, with 9 bases remaining between them. This CDR3 is CASSLEGGAYNEQFF. CDR3 coding DNA: TGTGCCAGCAGCTTAGAGGGGGGGGCCTACAATGAGCAGTTCTTC.

This chain connects TRBV15 to TRBJ2-3; a possible D gene is TRBD1 (5 bases). CDR1 LNHNV and CDR2 YYDKDF come from the germline V gene (reference sequence). The ends were cut back, 0 bases at V and 7 bases at J, with 20 bases in the middle. This CDR3 spans 17 amino acids. CDR3 loop: CATSRDLGDGARNTQYF. In DNA, the CDR3 is TGTGCCACCAGCAGAGATCTAGGGGATGGGGCACGAAATACGCAGTATTTT.

The gene calls are TRBV1 and TRBJ2-1; the listed D gene, TRBD2, was not tested against the DNA. TRBV1 is a documented pseudogene. The CDR3 sequence is 18 residues long. The CDR3 DNA sequence: TGCACCAGCAGCCCTAAAGGCTCTAGCGGGGGCCTATACAATGAGCAGTTCTTC. Translating it yields CTSSPKGSSGGLYNEQFF.

The rearrangement joins TRBV5-4 to TRBJ2-7, with D possibly being TRBD1 (6 bases). The CDR3 is made up of 14 amino acids. V was pared by 4 bases and J by 0 bases, with 11 bases between. Germline V lookup: CDR1 SGHNT, CDR2 YYREEE (reference sequence). The CDR3 DNA is TGTGCCAGCAGCGTCCGGGACACCTCCTACGAGCAGTACTTC. It specifies CASSVRDTSYEQYF.

The chain carries TRBV6-1 and TRBJ2-7; weak D call: TRBD2 (5 bases). V lost 1 base and J lost 4, with 11 bases in between. The CDR3 has 14 amino acids. CDR1 MNHNS and CDR2 SASEGT come from the germline V gene. The CDR3 DNA sequence: TGTGCCAGCAGTGAAGAGGACTCGGGATACGAGCAGTACTTC. Its protein is CASSEEDSGYEQYF.

J is TRBJ1-1 and V is TRBV27, with TRBD1 identical over 7 bases. V was pared by 4 bases and J by 1 base, with 15 bases of the junction left unmatched. There are 18 residues in the CDR3. Germline loops: CDR1 MNHEY, CDR2 SMNVEV (reference sequence). CDR3 sequence reads: CASSSTTLTGAENTEAFF. CDR3 bases: TGTGCCAGCAGTTCCACCACCCTAACAGGGGCGGAGAACACTGAAGCTTTCTTT.

The rearrangement uses TRBV19 and TRBJ1-2; D might be TRBD1 (6 bases). With 7 bases removed from V and 4 bases from J, the gap between germline ends came to 22 bases. The CDR3 sequence is 16 residues long. CDR1 is LNHDA and CDR2 is SQIVND in the germline V gene (reference sequence). The CDR3 sequence: CASTTTTGGFIYGYTF. The CDR3 DNA reads TGTGCCAGTACTACCACGACAGGCGGATTTATCTATGGCTACACCTTC.

The chain is built from TRBV3-1 (or the pseudogene TRBV3-2) and TRBJ1-5; D call uncertain. CDR1 and CDR2 (germline): LGHDT, YNNKEL (reference sequence). The CDR3 has 14 amino acids. Trimming removed 4 bases from V and 5 bases from J, with 12 bases in between. CDR3 DNA sequence: TGTGCCAGCAGCCCGAACGTGAGGGATCAGCCCCAGCATTTT. The encoded protein is CASSPNVRDQPQHF.

V is TRBV29-1 and J is TRBJ1-2, with D maybe TRBD1 (6 bases). Germline CDR1 and CDR2: SQVTM and ANQGSEA. The ends were cut back, 0 bases at V and 2 bases at J, with 16 bases in the middle. The CDR3 contains 16 residues. In DNA form, the CDR3 reads TGCAGCGTTGAAGACGAACGGACAGCCAACAACTATGGCTACACCTTC. This gives the protein CSVEDERTANNYGYTF.

The chain is built from TRBV5-5 and TRBJ1-3; a weak D match, TRBD1 (5 bases). The V gene lost 4 bases and the J gene lost 4 bases, with 21 bases spanning the gap. Germline CDR1 reads SGHKS; CDR2 reads YYEKEE (reference sequence). This CDR3 has 17 amino acids. CDR3 sequence reads: CASSLGLGQGEGNTIYF. CDR3 in DNA: TGTGCCAGCAGCCTGGGATTGGGCCAGGGTGAAGGAAACACCATATATTTT.

This chain links TRBV7-2 with TRBJ1-2; D unclear. CDR1 and CDR2 from the germline V gene are SGHTA and FQGNSA. Trimming removed 1 base at V and 8 bases at J, with 11 bases between. CDR3 length equals 13 residues. The CDR3 protein is CASSLDNAVGYTF. The DNA for the CDR3 is TGTGCCAGCAGCTTAGACAACGCGGTGGGCTACACCTTC.

This chain links TRBV24-1 with TRBJ1-3; D may be TRBD1 (6 bases). CDR3 length equals 12 residues. Looked up from germline, CDR1 is KGHDR and CDR2 is SFDVKD. Trimming stripped 5 bases from V and 7 bases from J, with 8 bases between. The CDR3: CATSAQGNTIYF. CDR3 DNA sequence: TGTGCCACCAGTGCGCAGGGGAACACCATATATTTT.

Concerning this clone: The junction departs from germline at one end; a sequencing error may be responsible. The J gene is TRBJ2-1, the V gene TRBV7-7, with D tentatively TRBD1 (6 bases). The V gene's germline CDR1 is SSHAT and CDR2 FNYEAQ (reference sequence). The CDR3 is 13 amino acids. CDR3 sequence (DNA): TGTGCTAGCAGCCTCGGTGGGGGCCATGAGCAGTTCTTC. Its translation: CASSLGGGHEQFF.